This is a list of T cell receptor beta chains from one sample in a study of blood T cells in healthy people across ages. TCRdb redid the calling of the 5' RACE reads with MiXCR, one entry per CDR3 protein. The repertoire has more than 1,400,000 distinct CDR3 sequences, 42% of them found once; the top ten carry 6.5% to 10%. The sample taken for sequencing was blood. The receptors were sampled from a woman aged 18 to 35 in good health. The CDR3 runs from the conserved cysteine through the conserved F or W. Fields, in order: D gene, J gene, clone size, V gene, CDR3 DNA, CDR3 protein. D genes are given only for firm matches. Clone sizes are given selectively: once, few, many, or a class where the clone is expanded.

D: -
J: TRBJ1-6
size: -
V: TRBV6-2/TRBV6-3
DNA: TGTGCCAGCAGTTATCCGGGTTTAAGGAATTCACCCCTCCACTTT
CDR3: CASSYPGLRNSPLHF

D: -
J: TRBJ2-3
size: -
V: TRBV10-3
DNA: TGTGCCACCGAGGACGTTATGTCGAAAAGCACAGATACGCAGTATTTT
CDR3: CATEDVMSKSTDTQYF

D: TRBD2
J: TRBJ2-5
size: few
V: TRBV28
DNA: TGTGCCAGCAGTCGGACTAGCGGGGTTGTAGAGACCCAGTACTTC
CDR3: CASSRTSGVVETQYF

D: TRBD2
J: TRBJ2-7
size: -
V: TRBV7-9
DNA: TGTGCCAGCAGCCGCCGACTAGCGCCCTCCTACGAGCAGTACTTC
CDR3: CASSRRLAPSYEQYF

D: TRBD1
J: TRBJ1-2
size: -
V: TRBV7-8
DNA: TGTGCCAGCAGCCCGGACAGGGTATATGGCCACACCTTC
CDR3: CASSPDRVYGHTF

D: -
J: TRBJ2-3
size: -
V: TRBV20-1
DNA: TGCAGTGCTCAGGGGCGGGCCCCTGGGCCCACAGATACGCAGTATTTT
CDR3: CSAQGRAPGPTDTQYF

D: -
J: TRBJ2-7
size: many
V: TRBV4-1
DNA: TGCGCCAGCAGCCAAGATGATGGTCCCTACGAGCAGTACTTC
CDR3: CASSQDDGPYEQYF

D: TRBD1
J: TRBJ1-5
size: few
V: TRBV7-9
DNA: TGTGCCAGCAGCCAAGACAGGGGTACTCAGCCCCAGCATTTT
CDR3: CASSQDRGTQPQHF

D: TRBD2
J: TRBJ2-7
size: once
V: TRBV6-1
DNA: TGTGCCAGCAGTGAAGCAGCGGGGGCCCGCGAGCAGTACTTC
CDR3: CASSEAAGAREQYF

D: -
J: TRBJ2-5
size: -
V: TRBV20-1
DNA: TGCAGTGCTAGACCGATATTCCAAGAGACCCAGTACTTC
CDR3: CSARPIFQETQYF

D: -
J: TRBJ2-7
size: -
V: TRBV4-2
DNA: TGTGCCAGCAGCCAAGATCTAAACGCCGCGTACGAGCAGTACTTC
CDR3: CASSQDLNAAYEQYF

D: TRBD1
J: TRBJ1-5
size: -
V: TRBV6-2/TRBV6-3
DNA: TGTGCCAGCACCGCGGGACAGACGAGCAATCAGCCCCAGCATTTT
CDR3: CASTAGQTSNQPQHF

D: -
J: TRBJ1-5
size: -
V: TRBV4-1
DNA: TGCGCCAGCAGCCAGAACTGGGGTGGAAGCGAGAATCAGCCCCAGCATTTT
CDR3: CASSQNWGGSENQPQHF

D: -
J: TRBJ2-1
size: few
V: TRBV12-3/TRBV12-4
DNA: TGTGCCAGCAGTTTAGCGGGAGTTGACTACAATGAGCAGTTCTTC
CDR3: CASSLAGVDYNEQFF

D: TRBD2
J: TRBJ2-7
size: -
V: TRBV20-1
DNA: TGCAGTGCCTGGACTAGCGGGGGAGACTACGAGCAGTACTTC
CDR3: CSAWTSGGDYEQYF

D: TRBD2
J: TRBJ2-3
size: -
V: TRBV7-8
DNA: TGTGCGAGCAGCCGAGGGACTAGCAGTCACACAGATACGCAGTATTTT
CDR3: CASSRGTSSHTDTQYF

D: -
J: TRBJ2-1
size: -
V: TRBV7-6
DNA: TGTGCCAGCAGCTTAGAACCTAGCAACAATGAGCAGTTCTTC
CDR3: CASSLEPSNNEQFF

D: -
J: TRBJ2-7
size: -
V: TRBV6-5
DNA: TGTGCCAGCAGTTATAAGTCGGCATCCTACGAGCAGTACTTC
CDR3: CASSYKSASYEQYF

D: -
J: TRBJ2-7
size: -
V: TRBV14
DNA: TGTGCCAGCAGCCAAGAGGCAGGGCCCCAGACGCAGTACTTC
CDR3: CASSQEAGPQTQYF

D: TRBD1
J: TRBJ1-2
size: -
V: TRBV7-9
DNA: TGTGCCAGCAGCTTAAGGGACAGACTTGTCCCGGCGGGCTACACCTTC
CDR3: CASSLRDRLVPAGYTF

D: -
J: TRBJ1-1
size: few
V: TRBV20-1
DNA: TGCAGTGCGCGGGACGGCACAATGAACACTGAAGCTTTCTTT
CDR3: CSARDGTMNTEAFF

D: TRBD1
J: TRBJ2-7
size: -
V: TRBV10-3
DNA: TGTGCCATCAGCGACAGGGGGGACTCCTACGAGCAGTACTTC
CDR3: CAISDRGDSYEQYF

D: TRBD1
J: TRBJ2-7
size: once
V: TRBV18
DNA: TGTGCCAGCTCACCAACGACAGGGGGGTTGGACGAGCAGTACTTC
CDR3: CASSPTTGGLDEQYF

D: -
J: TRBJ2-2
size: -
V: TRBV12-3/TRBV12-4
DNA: TGTGCCAGCAGTCCCGGCGGGTACACGAACACCGGGGAGCTGTTTTTT
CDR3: CASSPGGYTNTGELFF

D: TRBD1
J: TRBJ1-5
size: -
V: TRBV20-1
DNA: TGCAGTGCTCGGACAGGGGACCAGCCCCAGCATTTT
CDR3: CSARTGDQPQHF

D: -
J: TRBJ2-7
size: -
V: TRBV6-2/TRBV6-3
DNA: TGTGCCAGCAGCCTCGACCTGGCGATTGGGTCCTACGAGCAGTACTTC
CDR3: CASSLDLAIGSYEQYF

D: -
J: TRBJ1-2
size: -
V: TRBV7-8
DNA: TGTGCCAGCAGCATCTCCGCCCCGGCGACAGCACTCTATGGCTACACCTTC
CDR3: CASSISAPATALYGYTF

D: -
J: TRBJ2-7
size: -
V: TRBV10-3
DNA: TGTGCCATCAGTGACGGGCAGGGACCCTACGAGCAGTACTTC
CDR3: CAISDGQGPYEQYF

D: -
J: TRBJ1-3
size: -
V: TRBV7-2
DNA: TGTGCCAGCAGCGGGGACGGCTTTACTGGAAACACCATATATTTT
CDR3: CASSGDGFTGNTIYF

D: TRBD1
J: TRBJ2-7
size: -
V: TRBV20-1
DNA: TGCAGTGCTAGAGAATGGGACAGATCCTACGAGCAGTACTTC
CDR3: CSAREWDRSYEQYF

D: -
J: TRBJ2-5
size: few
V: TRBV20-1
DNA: TGCAGTGCTCGGACCAGCGCCCCACAAGAGACCCAGTACTTC
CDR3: CSARTSAPQETQYF

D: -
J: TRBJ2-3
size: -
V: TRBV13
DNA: TGTGCCAGCAGCGCCGACCTTCCTGGAGCTCACACAGATACGCAGTATTTT
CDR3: CASSADLPGAHTDTQYF

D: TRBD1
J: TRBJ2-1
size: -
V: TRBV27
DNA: TGTGCCAGCAGTACAAAGGGACAGGGCGTAGTCTATGAGCAGTTCTTC
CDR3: CASSTKGQGVVYEQFF

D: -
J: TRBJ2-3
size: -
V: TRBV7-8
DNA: TGTGCCGGCAGCGTTGGTACCAGCCCAGATACGCAGTATTTT
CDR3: CAGSVGTSPDTQYF

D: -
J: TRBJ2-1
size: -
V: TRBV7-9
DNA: TGTGCCAGCAGCTTTGGTACCCTCCAGTTCTTC
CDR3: CASSFGTLQFF

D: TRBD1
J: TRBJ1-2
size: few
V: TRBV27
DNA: TGTGCCAGCAGCCAACGACAGGGTCATGGCTACACCTTC
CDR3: CASSQRQGHGYTF

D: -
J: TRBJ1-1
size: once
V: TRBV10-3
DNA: TGTGCCATCAGTCAATGGGGGGATACGTGTAAAGCTTTCTTT
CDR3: CAISQWGDTCKAFF

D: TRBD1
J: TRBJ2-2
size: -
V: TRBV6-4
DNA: TGTGCCAGCAGTGACCCGCCCGGGACAGGGAACACCGGGGAGCTGTTTTTT
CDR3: CASSDPPGTGNTGELFF

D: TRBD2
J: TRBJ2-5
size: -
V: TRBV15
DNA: TGTGCCACCAGCAGAGATATAACTAGCGGGGTCTGGGAGCAGTACTTC
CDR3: CATSRDITSGVWEQYF

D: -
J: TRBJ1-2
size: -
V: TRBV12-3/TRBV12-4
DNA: TGTGCCAGCAGCCCACAACGACGGGGGGCCCCAGGCTATGGCTACACCTTC
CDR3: CASSPQRRGAPGYGYTF

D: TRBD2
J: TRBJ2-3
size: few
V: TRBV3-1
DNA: TGTGCCAGCAGCCAATCTAGCGGTGCTAGCACAGATACGCAGTATTTT
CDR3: CASSQSSGASTDTQYF

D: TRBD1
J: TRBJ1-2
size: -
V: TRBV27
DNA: TGTGCCAGCAGCCCTAGTAGGGACAGCGCCTACACCTTC
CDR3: CASSPSRDSAYTF

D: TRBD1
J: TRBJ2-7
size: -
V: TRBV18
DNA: TGTGCCACCTCCCTCAGACAGGGCCCCTACGAGCAGTACTTC
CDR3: CATSLRQGPYEQYF

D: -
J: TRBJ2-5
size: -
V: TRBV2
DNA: TGTGCCACCTTAGCGGTCCAAGAGACCCAGTACTTC
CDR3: CATLAVQETQYF

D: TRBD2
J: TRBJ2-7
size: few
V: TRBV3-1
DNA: TGTGCCAGCAGCCAATCGGGACTAGGAGTCTACGAGCAGTACTTC
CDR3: CASSQSGLGVYEQYF

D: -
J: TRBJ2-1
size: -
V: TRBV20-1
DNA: TGCAGTGCTCGACCTACCAGCTCCTACAATGAGCAGTTCTTC
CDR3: CSARPTSSYNEQFF

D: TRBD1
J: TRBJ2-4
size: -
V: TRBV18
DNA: TGTGCCAGCTCACTACAGGGGGGCGCAACCAAAAACATTCAGTACTTC
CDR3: CASSLQGGATKNIQYF

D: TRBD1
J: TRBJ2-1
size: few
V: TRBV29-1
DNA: TGCAGCGTAGCCACCGGACAGGGGGCAAGGTTCTTC
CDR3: CSVATGQGARFF

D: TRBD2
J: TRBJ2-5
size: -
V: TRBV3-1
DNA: TGTGCCAGCAGCCAAGTTTCAGCGGGGGGGCCTGAGACCCAGTACTTC
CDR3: CASSQVSAGGPETQYF